The clone carrying this T cell receptor (beta chain) was observed a few times. Its specificity is unknown. The source of the sample is a study of response to subunit inactivated influenza vaccine. V was shortened by 3 bases and J by 4 bases, with 9 bases between the two germline ends. This CDR3 region has 13 residues. TCRdb reprocessed the RT-PCR reads via MiXCR and lists one record per CDR3 protein. This table holds about half a million distinct CDR3 sequences, around 25% found once. Study-level findings and limits: Only a handful of new T cells, the authors suggested, are recruited with each seasonal influenza vaccination.

The rearrangement uses TRBV12-3 or TRBV12-4 and TRBJ1-2; maybe TRBD1 (6 bases). This TCR was recovered from a man aged 50-59 years who received an inactivated influenza vaccine. The sample consisted of CD4+ T cells sorted from PBMCs, taken 4 to 6 days after vaccination. The CDR3 sequence: CASSFGDIYGYTF. CDR3 nucleotides: TGTGCCAGCAGTTTCGGGGACATCTATGGCTACACCTTC.